What follows are 27 T cell receptor beta chains derived from one specimen sequenced in a study of T cell repertoires in cytomegalovirus infection. Each CDR3 protein is one row after TCRdb ran MiXCR on the reads. The sample comprises 84,000 or so distinct CDR3 sequences, about half of which are singletons, and 93% rests with the top ten. For these receptors, no antigen is known. Sequencing used CD8+ T cells from cultured PBMCs, obtained from culture after CMV antigen stimulation. These receptors all come from a human donor in good health (CMV status not recorded). Some clones in this sample may be carry-over from other donors' samples.

This clonotype was detected many times. This sequence joins TRBV28 and TRBJ2-7; D is unclear. CDR3 size: 14 residues. CDR1 is MDHEN and CDR2 is SYDVKM in the germline V gene. The ends were cut back, 5 bases at V and 3 bases at J, with 14 bases in the middle. In nucleotides, the CDR3 is TGTGCCAGCAGTCCCACCCACCTAGACTACGAGCAGTACTTC. Its translation: CASSPTHLDYEQYF.

The rearrangement links TRBV27 to TRBJ2-7; D possibly matches TRBD1 or TRBD2 (5 bases each). Trimming removed 3 bases from V and 3 bases from J, with 15 bases in between. The CDR3 covers 15 residues. CDR1 and CDR2 from the germline V gene are MNHEY and SMNVEV (reference sequence). CDR3 bases: TGTGCCAGCAGTTTGCGTGCACAGGAGGTCTACGAGCAGTACTTC. Translating it yields CASSLRAQEVYEQYF.

V is TRBV27 and J is TRBJ1-5; 11 bases map to TRBD1. The germline CDR1 and CDR2 sequences are MNHEY and SMNVEV (reference sequence). The CDR3 length is 18 residues. V shed 0 bases, J shed 4 bases, and the junction held 8 bases outside the gene matches. The CDR3 DNA follows: TGTGCCAGCAGTTTATCCCTGCCGGACAGGGGGCTTAATCAGCCCCAGCATTTT. Its protein is CASSLSLPDRGLNQPQHF.

This clonotype was counted a single time. A read error may be the cause here, since a much bigger clone is one base away. V gene TRBV28 combines with J gene TRBJ2-1, with 14 bases that match TRBD2. The CDR3 length is 18 residues. J was trimmed by 0 bases and V by 8 bases; bases with no gene match: 9. The germline gives CDR1 MDHEN, CDR2 SYDVKM. DNA of the CDR3: TGTGCCAGCGGCTCCCGACTAGCGGGAGGGAGCTCCTACAATGAGCAGTTCTTC. This translates into CASGSRLAGGSSYNEQFF. The full variable domain, completed using reference TRBV28 and TRBJ2-1, is DVKVTQSSRYLVKRTGEKVFLECVQDMDHENMFWYRQDPGLGLRLIYFSYDVKMKEKGDIPEGYSVSREKKERFSLILESASTNQTSMYLCASGSRLAGGSSYNEQFFGPGTRLTVL.

In this sample, this clonotype turned up a few times. This sequence joins TRBV11-3 and TRBJ2-1; D gene unclear. Between the trimmed V and J ends, which lost 5 bases and 6 bases, there was a span of 14 bases. Germline V gene sequence: CDR1 SGHNT, CDR2 YENEEA. This CDR3 region has 14 residues. The CDR3 nucleotides are TGTGCCAGCAGCCCAGATGGGTCGGGCAATGAGCAGTTCTTC. Translation gives CASSPDGSGNEQFF. Combining the CDR3 with reference TRBV11-3 and TRBJ2-1 gives the whole variable domain EAGVVQSPRYKIIEKKQPVAFWCNPISGHNTLYWYLQNLGQGPELLIRYENEEAVDDSQLPKDRFSAERLKGVDSTLKIQPAELGDSAVYLCASSPDGSGNEQFFGPGTRLTVL.

This clonotype was detected only a few times. The chain couples TRBV7-2 to TRBJ2-7, with 11 bases fitting TRBD2. The junction had 13 bases not matched to a gene; V was cut back by 5 bases and J by 4 bases. The germline CDR1 and CDR2 sequences are SGHTA and FQGNSA. This CDR3 contains 17 residues. This CDR3 reads CASSVGLAVGGKYEQYF. CDR3 nucleotides: TGTGCCAGCAGCGTGGGACTAGCGGTTGGGGGGAAGTACGAGCAGTACTTC.

There are a few counts of this clonotype. This rearrangement joins TRBV27 to TRBJ2-7; a possible D gene is TRBD2 (6 bases). CDR1 is MNHEY, CDR2 SMNVEV, per germline (reference sequence). V was pared by 0 bases and J by 4 bases, with 13 bases between. This CDR3 region has 15 residues. CDR3 in amino acids: CASSLSKGGRYEQYF. DNA of the CDR3: TGTGCCAGCAGTTTATCGAAAGGAGGGCGGTACGAGCAGTACTTC.

The chain joins TRBV7-6 to TRBJ2-3; D possibly matches TRBD1 or TRBD2 (6 bases each). The CDR3 extends over 15 amino acids. Germline CDR1 is SGHVS and CDR2 is FNYEAQ. Between the trimmed V and J ends, which lost 5 bases and 0 bases, there was a span of 12 bases. Here the CDR3 reads CASSTRGPSTDTQYF. CDR3 in DNA: TGTGCCAGCAGCACACGGGGGCCTAGCACAGATACGCAGTATTTT. The entire variable domain, with the rest obtained from reference TRBV7-6 and TRBJ2-3, is as follows: GAGVSQSPRYKVTKRGQDVALRCDPISGHVSLYWYRQALGQGPEFLTYFNYEAQQDKSGLPNDRFSAERPEGSISTLTIQRTEQRDSAMYRCASSTRGPSTDTQYFGPGTRLTVL.

CDR3 coding DNA: TGTGCCAGCAGCGAACCGATACGAAATTCACCCCTCCACTTT. This sequence encodes CASSEPIRNSPLHF. V is TRBV6-1 and J is TRBJ1-6; D is undetermined. CDR1 is MNHNS, CDR2 SASEGT, per germline. The CDR3 is 14 amino acids. The V gene lost 6 bases and the J gene lost 7 bases, with 13 bases spanning the gap.

The rearrangement links TRBV7-8 to TRBJ2-5; D ambiguous. The V gene lost 2 bases and the J gene lost 2 bases, with 12 bases spanning the gap. This CDR3 has 15 amino acids. The germline V gene encodes CDR1 SGHVS and CDR2 FQNEAQ. The CDR3 spells CASSLLLADQETQYF. The CDR3 nucleotides read TGTGCCAGCAGCTTACTGTTGGCGGATCAAGAGACCCAGTACTTC.

This sequence joins TRBV10-2 and TRBJ2-1; 13 positions agree with TRBD2. The CDR3 is made up of 15 amino acids. V shed 6 bases, J shed 7 bases, and the junction held 6 bases outside the gene matches. Germline CDR1 WSHSY, CDR2 SAAADI. The CDR3 nucleotides read TGCGCCAGCAGCACTAGCGGGGGGGCGTTAAATGAGCAGTTCTTC. This gives the protein CASSTSGGALNEQFF.

This sequence joins TRBV20-1 and TRBJ2-2; 7 positions match TRBD1. Germline V lookup: CDR1 DFQATT, CDR2 SNEGSKA (reference sequence). The CDR3 totals 16 residues. The ends lost 4 bases at V and 0 bases at J; junction bases unmatched: 8. The CDR3, as DNA: TGCAGTGCTACCCCCCGGACAGGTGCGAACACCGGGGAGCTGTTTTTT. Its protein is CSATPRTGANTGELFF.

This clonotype was observed a handful of times. The gene calls are TRBV6-5 and TRBJ1-1; D unclear. Germline V CDR1 and CDR2: MNHEY, SVGAGI. With 6 bases removed from V and 1 base from J, the gap between germline ends came to 6 bases. The CDR3 consists of 12 residues. The CDR3 nucleotides are TGTGCCAGCAGGGTAGGGAACACTGAAGCTTTCTTT. Protein: CASRVGNTEAFF.

The V gene is TRBV23-1, the J gene TRBJ1-1, with unresolved D. TRBV23-1 is reported as an ORF; its role is uncertain. The CDR3 consists of 15 residues. The germline V and J ends were trimmed by 0 bases and 0 bases, with 8 bases remaining between them. The CDR3 region is CASSQSAHMNTEAFF. The CDR3 DNA reads TGCGCCAGCAGTCAATCGGCGCACATGAACACTGAAGCTTTCTTT.

This clonotype was seen a few times. The chain links TRBV7-9 to TRBJ2-7; D unclear. The CDR3 covers 13 residues. CDR1 SEHNR and CDR2 FQNEAQ come from the germline V gene (reference sequence). Trimming took 6 bases from V and 9 from J, leaving 18 bases between them. Here the CDR3 reads CASRPDHLWGQYF. The CDR3 DNA reads as TGTGCCAGCAGACCGGACCATCTATGGGGGCAGTACTTC.

This clonotype is a singleton in its sample. The rearrangement joins TRBV12-3 or TRBV12-4 to TRBJ2-7; 8 nucleotides line up with TRBD2. The V gene end was trimmed by 5 bases and the J gene end by 6 bases; junction bases not matched to a gene: 3. The CDR3 runs 12 residues. The CDR3 DNA follows: TGTGCCAGCAGTCCGGGGGGGACCGAGCAGTACTTC. The encoded protein is CASSPGGTEQYF.

This clonotype was picked up a small number of times. The J gene is TRBJ1-1, the V gene TRBV5-4; 8 nucleotides line up with TRBD1. Trimming took 4 bases from V and 5 from J; bases not matched to a gene: 10. The CDR3 has 15 residues. Germline CDR1 and CDR2: SGHNT and YYREEE (reference sequence). The CDR3 loop is CASSPATGELTEAFF. The CDR3 DNA follows: TGTGCCAGCAGCCCGGCGACAGGGGAATTAACTGAAGCTTTCTTT.

This rearrangement joins TRBV9 to TRBJ2-1; maybe TRBD2 (5 bases). This CDR3 is 12 amino acids long. With 4 bases removed from V and 7 bases from J, the gap between germline ends came to 9 bases. Germline V gene data show CDR1 as SGDLS and CDR2 as YYNGEE. The CDR3 region is CASSKGGNEQFF. The CDR3 DNA is TGTGCCAGCAGCAAAGGAGGAAATGAGCAGTTCTTC.

DNA of the CDR3: TGCGCCAGCAGCCCGGGACGCTACCAAGAGACCCAGTACTTC. Protein product: CASSPGRYQETQYF. This chain uses TRBV4-1 with TRBJ2-5; D possibly matches TRBD1 or TRBD2 (5 bases each). Germline V gene sequence: CDR1 MGHRA, CDR2 YSYEKL. The V end was cut by 4 bases, the J end by 0 bases, with 9 bases between. The CDR3 is made up of 14 amino acids.

CDR3 region: CASSEGQLENAFF. The CDR3, as DNA: TGTGCCAGCAGTGAAGGACAGCTCGAGAATGCTTTCTTT. This rearrangement joins TRBV2 to TRBJ1-1; TRBD1 is a possible D gene (5 bases). V lost 1 base and J 11 bases, leaving 14 bases between the germline ends. CDR1 is SNHLY, CDR2 FYNNEI, per germline. The CDR3 spans 13 residues.

This clonotype showed up just a few times. This sequence joins TRBV27 and TRBJ2-4, with TRBD1 matching 7 bases. Germline trimming cut 7 bases from V and 7 bases from J; bases unmatched to any gene: 10. The CDR3 covers 14 residues. Germline V gene lookup returns CDR1 MNHEY and CDR2 SMNVEV (reference sequence). CDR3 nucleotides: TGTGCCAGCAACCAAGGGGGCTTGGGGAACATTCAGTACTTC. It translates to CASNQGGLGNIQYF.

This chain links TRBV7-8 with TRBJ2-7, with no clear D. V was pared by 4 bases and J by 5 bases, with 15 bases between. Germline lookup yields CDR1 SGHVS and CDR2 FQNEAQ. This CDR3 region has 14 residues. The DNA of the CDR3 is TGTGCCAGCAGCTGGGTATCCCCTTGCGACGAGCAGTACTTC. Its translation: CASSWVSPCDEQYF.

This clonotype was seen only a few times. The rearrangement links TRBV20-1 to TRBJ2-1, with D maybe TRBD1 (6 bases). This CDR3 contains 11 residues. The germline CDR1 and CDR2 sequences are DFQATT and SNEGSKA (reference sequence). V was pared by 5 bases and J by 12 bases, with 14 bases between. The DNA of the CDR3 is TGCAGTGCTGTGGGACAAACCATGCAGTTCTTC. Translating it yields CSAVGQTMQFF.

The J gene is TRBJ2-7, the V gene TRBV27; D gene unclear. CDR1 is MNHEY and CDR2 is SMNVEV in the germline V gene (reference sequence). Trimming cost V 5 bases and J 4 bases, with 9 bases left between them. CDR3 length equals 12 residues. DNA of the CDR3: TGTGCCAGCAGTAGTTCCCAATACGAGCAGTACTTC. It translates to CASSSSQYEQYF.

This chain links TRBV4-1 with TRBJ1-4; 8 bases are a match to TRBD1. Germline CDR1 MGHRA, CDR2 YSYEKL. The V and J ends lost 0 bases and 3 bases, in that order; junction bases with no gene match: 0. The CDR3 spans 15 residues. In nucleotides, the CDR3 is TGCGCCAGCAGCCAAGAGACAGGGGCTAATGAAAAACTGTTTTTT. It encodes CASSQETGANEKLFF.

This clonotype was found a few times. The chain uses TRBV12-3 or TRBV12-4 and TRBJ2-7, with 7 bases identical to TRBD1. This CDR3 has 14 residues. The J segment lost 5 bases and the V segment lost 1 base, leaving 5 bases of the junction unmatched. For the CDR3, the DNA is TGTGCCAGCAGTTTAGGGGGACAGTTCCACGAGCAGTACTTC. Translation gives CASSLGGQFHEQYF.

In its sample, this clonotype was seen once. The V gene is TRBV12-3 or TRBV12-4, the J gene TRBJ2-7; a possible D gene is TRBD1 (6 bases). Trimming took off 6 bases at V and 3 bases at J, with 21 bases between the two ends. The CDR3 has 16 residues. The CDR3 nucleotides read TGTGCCAGCAGCCCAGTCCCCCCTAGCAGGGGCTACGAGCAGTACTTC. Translation: CASSPVPPSRGYEQYF.